The 20 T cell receptor beta chains reported below all come from one sample, sequenced in a study of blood T cell repertoires in COVID-19. Some clones are missing from TCRdb's copy, which holds only in-frame ones; the method was immunoSEQ multiplex PCR. The sample lists a few hundred thousand clones, about 90% occurring once. The specimen sequenced was peripheral blood. Receptors were obtained from a man in his late teens or twenties with COVID-19, enrolled during active disease.

This clone appeared once. The chain is built from TRBV7-2 and TRBJ1-5; weak D call: TRBD1 (5 bases). Trimming left V 4 bases short and J 2 bases short, with 12 bases between. CDR1 and CDR2 from the germline V gene are SGHTA and FQGNSA. This CDR3 region has 15 residues. Here the CDR3 DNA reads TGTGCCAGCAGCTCCCGGAGGGGTGGCAATCAGCCCCAGCATTTT. This translates into CASSSRRGGNQPQHF.

The chain uses TRBV30 and TRBJ2-6; D might be TRBD2 (6 bases). Trimming took off 4 bases at V and 2 bases at J, with 6 bases between the two ends. Germline CDR1 and CDR2: GTSNPN and SVGIG (reference sequence). The CDR3 spans 13 residues. CDR3: CAWTGAGANVLTF. DNA of the CDR3: TGTGCCTGGACGGGGGCTGGGGCCAACGTCCTGACTTTC.

The chain has TRBV7-2 and TRBJ2-7, with D tentatively TRBD2 (6 bases). CDR1 is SGHTA, CDR2 FQGNSA, per germline. The length of the CDR3 is 12 residues. Deletions cut 1 base from V and 12 bases from J, with 13 bases between. The CDR3 reads CASSLVAVYPYF. The CDR3 coding sequence is TGTGCCAGCAGCTTAGTAGCGGTTTATCCGTACTTC.

The chain uses TRBV6-5 and TRBJ2-1, with a tentative D call TRBD1 (7 bases). The germline CDR1 and CDR2 sequences are MNHEY and SVGAGI. Trimming took off 4 bases at V and 8 bases at J, with 9 bases between the two ends. This CDR3 is 12 amino acids long. CDR3 bases: TGTGCCAGCAGTTCCAGGGGGGATGAGCAGTTCTTC. As protein: CASSSRGDEQFF.

The chain joins TRBV7-9 to TRBJ1-1, with D possibly TRBD1 on 5 matching bases. The germline V gene has CDR1 SEHNR and CDR2 FQNEAQ (reference sequence). The CDR3 spans 14 residues. Deletions cut 9 bases from V and 0 bases from J, with 14 bases between. The CDR3 loop reads CASRYGGVNTEAFF. Here the CDR3 DNA reads TGTGCCAGTCGTTATGGAGGGGTGAACACTGAAGCTTTCTTT.

J is TRBJ1-1 and V is TRBV19; no definite D call. The CDR3 length is 11 residues. From germline, CDR1 is LNHDA and CDR2 SQIVND (reference sequence). Trimming removed 6 bases from V and 5 bases from J, with 7 bases in between. The CDR3: CASSSGTEAFF. CDR3 DNA sequence: TGTGCCAGTAGCTCAGGAACTGAAGCTTTCTTT.

This clone appeared a single time. The rearrangement joins TRBV6-5 to TRBJ1-1; a weak D match, TRBD1 (6 bases). V was cut by 5 bases and J by 0 bases, with 10 bases left in between. The CDR3 loop spans 14 amino acids. Germline V gene lookup returns CDR1 MNHEY and CDR2 SVGAGI. The CDR3 bases are TGTGCCAGCAGTCTAGGGGGTATGAACACTGAAGCTTTCTTT. It is translated as CASSLGGMNTEAFF.

This sequence joins TRBV19 and TRBJ2-1; D might be TRBD2 (5 bases). The germline V gene encodes CDR1 LNHDA and CDR2 SQIVND (reference sequence). Trimming left V 1 base short and J 3 bases short, with 10 bases between. There are 15 residues in the CDR3. DNA for the CDR3: TGTGCCAGTAGTATAGGGCGGGTAGACTACAATGAGCAGTTCTTC. Protein product: CASSIGRVDYNEQFF.

The chain uses TRBV19 and TRBJ2-5; 10 bases agree with TRBD1. CDR1 is LNHDA, CDR2 SQIVND, per germline (reference sequence). V lost 3 bases to trimming and J lost 5 bases; unmatched junction nucleotides: 6. The CDR3 consists of 15 residues. CDR3 DNA sequence: TGTGCCAGTAGTATTAAAACGGGACAGGGGGAGACCCAGTACTTC. This translates into CASSIKTGQGETQYF.

The chain has TRBV29-1 and TRBJ2-7, with D tentatively TRBD1 (6 bases). Germline V gives CDR1 SQVTM, CDR2 ANQGSEA. Deletions cut 4 bases from V and 2 bases from J, with 12 bases between. The CDR3 is 13 amino acids. The CDR3 DNA is TGCAGCGTTGGAGGCAGGGGAACCTACGAGCAGTACTTC. Protein sequence: CSVGGRGTYEQYF.

This chain joins TRBV24-1 and TRBJ2-5; 14 bases match TRBD2. Germline V gene sequence: CDR1 KGHDR, CDR2 SFDVKD. Losses at the gene ends were 7 bases for V and 5 bases for J; bases not matched to a gene: 8. The CDR3 length is 16 residues. DNA of the CDR3: TGTGCCACCAGCGAAGGACTAGCGGGAGGCAGGGAGACCCAGTACTTC. Protein sequence: CATSEGLAGGRETQYF.

This chain connects TRBV5-4 to TRBJ1-4; tentatively, D is TRBD1 (5 bases). V was cut by 3 bases and J by 0 bases, with 12 bases left in between. The CDR3 consists of 16 residues. Germline assignment: CDR1 SGHNT and CDR2 YYREEE (reference sequence). The CDR3 DNA is TGTGCCAGCAGCTGGGGGGGAACCGCAACTAATGAAAAACTGTTTTTT. Amino acid sequence: CASSWGGTATNEKLFF. Using reference TRBV5-4 and TRBJ1-4 for the parts outside the CDR3, the full variable domain is ETGVTQSPTHLIKTRGQQVTLRCSSQSGHNTVSWYQQALGQGPQFIFQYYREEENGRGNFPPRFSGLQFPNYSSELNVNALELDDSALYLCASSWGGTATNEKLFFGSGTQLSVL.

The V gene is TRBV6-1, the J gene TRBJ1-2; a possible D gene is TRBD1 (5 bases). Germline-derived CDR1 and CDR2 are MNHNS and SASEGT. This CDR3 has 14 amino acids. Trimming pared 2 bases from V and 4 bases from J, leaving 11 bases between. CDR3 sequence reads: CASSESQTAYGYTF. The CDR3 DNA sequence: TGTGCCAGCAGTGAATCCCAGACAGCCTATGGCTACACCTTC.

The chain links TRBV7-9 to TRBJ1-2; D unclear. Trimming removed 7 bases at V and 3 bases at J, with 12 bases between. The CDR3 extends over 13 amino acids. Per the germline V gene, CDR1 is SEHNR and CDR2 is FQNEAQ (reference sequence). The CDR3 here is CASNLEGYYGYTF. The CDR3 DNA reads TGTGCCAGCAACTTGGAGGGCTACTATGGCTACACCTTC.

The V gene is TRBV2, the J gene TRBJ2-7, with a possible D match to TRBD2 (5 bases). V lost 6 bases, J lost 8 bases, and 14 bases lay in between. The CDR3 is made up of 12 amino acids. From germline, CDR1 is SNHLY and CDR2 FYNNEI. The CDR3 nucleotides read TGTGCCAGCAGACAAGGGAGAGAAAAGCAGTACTTC. Translating it yields CASRQGREKQYF.

The chain couples TRBV7-3 to TRBJ1-1, with TRBD1 matching over 7 bases. Germline V gene sequence: CDR1 SGHTA, CDR2 FQGTGA. J was trimmed by 4 bases and V by 4 bases; bases with no gene match: 3. This CDR3 contains 13 residues. Here the CDR3 DNA reads TGTGCCAGCAGCTCGCGACAGGGCACTGAAGCTTTCTTT. It encodes CASSSRQGTEAFF.

This clone appeared a single time. The chain combines TRBV2 with TRBJ2-7; 9 bases align to TRBD1. V was clipped by 6 bases and J by 3 bases; unmatched bases: 6. This CDR3 contains 14 residues. CDR1 is SNHLY and CDR2 is FYNNEI in the germline V gene. CDR3 sequence (DNA): TGTGCCAGCAGGGGGGACAGGGCTTTCTACGAGCAGTACTTC. Encoded protein: CASRGDRAFYEQYF.

This clone was recorded only once. The chain employs TRBV5-1 and TRBJ2-2; TRBD2 agrees at 10 bases. The trim removed 3 bases at V and 4 bases at J, leaving 9 bases unmatched. CDR1 SGHRS and CDR2 YFSETQ come from the germline V gene. The length of the CDR3 is 17 residues. CDR3 bases: TGCGCCAGCAGCTGGATTCTAGCGGGGGACGGCACCGGGGAGCTGTTTTTT. Encoded protein: CASSWILAGDGTGELFF.

The chain has TRBV11-3 and TRBJ2-7, with D possibly TRBD1 on 6 matching bases. V lost 9 bases, J lost 0 bases, and 27 bases lay in between. Germline CDR1 is SGHNT and CDR2 is YENEEA. The CDR3 consists of 18 residues. The CDR3 region is CARKFGYMDSHDSYEQYF. CDR3 bases: TGTGCCAGGAAATTCGGGTACATGGACAGTCATGACTCCTACGAGCAGTACTTC. The full variable domain, rest sourced from reference TRBV11-3 and TRBJ2-7, is EAGVVQSPRYKIIEKKQPVAFWCNPISGHNTLYWYLQNLGQGPELLIRYENEEAVDDSQLPKDRFSAERLKGVDSTLKIQPAELGDSAVYLCARKFGYMDSHDSYEQYFGPGTRLTVT.

This clone was observed a few times. The V and J genes are TRBV5-4 and TRBJ2-3; 9 positions match TRBD2. CDR3 size: 16 residues. Germline trimming cut 2 bases from V and 4 bases from J; bases unmatched to any gene: 8. CDR1 and CDR2 (germline): SGHNT, YYREEE (reference sequence). This CDR3 reads CASSLSGGRGADTQYF. The CDR3 coding sequence is TGTGCCAGCAGCTTAAGCGGGGGGCGGGGTGCAGATACGCAGTATTTT. Full variable domain (remainder filled in from reference TRBV5-4 and TRBJ2-3): ETGVTQSPTHLIKTRGQQVTLRCSSQSGHNTVSWYQQALGQGPQFIFQYYREEENGRGNFPPRFSGLQFPNYSSELNVNALELDDSALYLCASSLSGGRGADTQYFGPGTRLTVL.